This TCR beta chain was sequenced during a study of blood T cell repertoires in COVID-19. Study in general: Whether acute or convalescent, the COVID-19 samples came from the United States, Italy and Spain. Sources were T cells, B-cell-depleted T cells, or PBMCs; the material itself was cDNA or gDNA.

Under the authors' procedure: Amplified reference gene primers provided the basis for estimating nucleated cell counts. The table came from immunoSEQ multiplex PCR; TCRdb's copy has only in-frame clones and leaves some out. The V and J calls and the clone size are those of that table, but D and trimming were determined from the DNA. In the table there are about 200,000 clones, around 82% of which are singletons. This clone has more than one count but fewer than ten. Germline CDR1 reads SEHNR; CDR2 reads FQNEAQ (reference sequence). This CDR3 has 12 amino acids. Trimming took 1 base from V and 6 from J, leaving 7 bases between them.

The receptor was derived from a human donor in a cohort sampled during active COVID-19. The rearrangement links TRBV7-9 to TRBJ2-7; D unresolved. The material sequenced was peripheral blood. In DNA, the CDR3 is TGTGCCAGCAGCTTAGGGGCAGCCGAGCAGTACTTC. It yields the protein CASSLGAAEQYF. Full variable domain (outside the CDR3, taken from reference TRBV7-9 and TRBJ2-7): DTGVSQNPRHKITKRGQNVTFRCDPISEHNRLYWYRQTLGQGPEFLTYFQNEAQLEKSRLLSDRFSAERPKGSFSTLEIQRTEQGDSAMYLCASSLGAAEQYFGPGTRLTVT.